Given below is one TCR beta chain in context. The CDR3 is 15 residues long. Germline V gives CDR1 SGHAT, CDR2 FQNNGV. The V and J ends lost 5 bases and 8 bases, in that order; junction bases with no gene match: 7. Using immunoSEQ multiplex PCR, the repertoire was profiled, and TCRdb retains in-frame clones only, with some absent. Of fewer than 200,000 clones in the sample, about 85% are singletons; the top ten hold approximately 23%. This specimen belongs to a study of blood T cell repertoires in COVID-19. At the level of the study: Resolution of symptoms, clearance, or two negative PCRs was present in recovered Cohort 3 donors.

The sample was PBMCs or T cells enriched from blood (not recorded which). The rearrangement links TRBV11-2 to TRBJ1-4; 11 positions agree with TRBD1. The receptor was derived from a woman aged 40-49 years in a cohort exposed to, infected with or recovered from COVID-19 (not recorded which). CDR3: CASSPWTGGVEKLFF. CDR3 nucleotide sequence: TGTGCCAGCAGCCCCTGGACAGGGGGCGTCGAAAAACTGTTTTTT.